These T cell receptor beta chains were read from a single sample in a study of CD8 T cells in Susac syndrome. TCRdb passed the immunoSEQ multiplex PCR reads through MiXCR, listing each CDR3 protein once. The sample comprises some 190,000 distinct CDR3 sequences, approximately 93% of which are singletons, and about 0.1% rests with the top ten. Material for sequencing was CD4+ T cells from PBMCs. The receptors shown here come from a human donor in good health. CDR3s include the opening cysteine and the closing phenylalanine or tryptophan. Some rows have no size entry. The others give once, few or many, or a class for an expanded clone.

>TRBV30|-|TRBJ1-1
CAWSGRGERAFF
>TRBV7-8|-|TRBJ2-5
CASSLDRGKRETQYF
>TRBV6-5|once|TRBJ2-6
CASSYGYSGANVLTF
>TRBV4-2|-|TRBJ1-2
CASSQDNGGNNYGYTF
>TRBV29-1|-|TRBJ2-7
CSVVGGTGTGLYEQYF
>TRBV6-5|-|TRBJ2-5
CASSYRGISSETQYF
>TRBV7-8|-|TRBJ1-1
CASRRRGENTEAFF
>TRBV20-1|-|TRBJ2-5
CSVEPEQGETQYF
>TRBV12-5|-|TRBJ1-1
CASGGDRGNTEAFF
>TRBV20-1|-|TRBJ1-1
CSAFDRGLNTEAFF
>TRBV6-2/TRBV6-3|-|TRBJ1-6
CATTGPARSSYNSPLHF
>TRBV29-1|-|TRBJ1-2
CSVEQGPNYGYTF
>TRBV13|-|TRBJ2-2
CASSLGQVGSGELFF
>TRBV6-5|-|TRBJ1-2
CASSAPGPRGYTF
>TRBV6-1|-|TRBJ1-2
CASSERTGGLNYGYTF
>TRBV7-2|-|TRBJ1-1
CASSLARGGTEAFF
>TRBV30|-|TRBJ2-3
CAADGRGTDTQYF
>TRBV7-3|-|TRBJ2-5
CASSSRGSNQETQYF
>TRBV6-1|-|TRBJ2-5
CASRNPGTRLQETQYF
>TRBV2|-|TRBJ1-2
CASSVQNYGYTF
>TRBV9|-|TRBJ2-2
CASSPRTGLLSGELFF
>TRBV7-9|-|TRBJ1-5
CASSKTGDQPQHF
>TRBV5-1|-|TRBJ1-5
CASSLDYDQPQHF
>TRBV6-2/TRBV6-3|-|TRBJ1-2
CATSGGIHYGYTF
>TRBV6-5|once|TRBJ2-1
CASRTPQEQFF
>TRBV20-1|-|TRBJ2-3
CSARSGRGGSTDTQYF
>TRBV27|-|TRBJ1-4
CASRLQGAGEKLFF
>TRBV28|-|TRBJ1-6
CASSFLAPPLHF
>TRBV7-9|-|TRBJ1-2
CASSEGQGKNGYTF
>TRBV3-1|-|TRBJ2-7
CASSQPPYYEQYF
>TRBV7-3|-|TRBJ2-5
CASSPLGGGAETQYF
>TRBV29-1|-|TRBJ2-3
CSVEGLYTDTQYF
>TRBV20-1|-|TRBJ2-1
CSAREDTEQFF
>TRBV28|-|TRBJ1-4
CASSSGSRGLFF